This section outlines one TCR beta chain sequence together with its context. These data belong to a study of T-cell reconstitution after alpha-beta-depleted transplantation in children. Unique molecular identifiers featured in how the TCRbeta library was prepared. A single record per CDR3 protein comes from TCRdb applying MiXCR to the PCR reads. The sample lists about 610,000 distinct CDR3 sequences; 10% to 13% were seen once. Germline V CDR1 and CDR2: SGHRS, YFSETQ. V was trimmed by 6 bases and J by 5 bases, leaving 18 bases between them. CDR3 length: 14 amino acids. V gene TRBV5-1 combines with J gene TRBJ2-7; D is possibly TRBD2 (7 bases). Sequences were derived from PBMCs from the stem cell graft donor, sampled from the stem cell graft. The sequence derives from a human donor who donated a stem cell graft to a child with acute myeloid leukemia. The CDR3 nucleotides read TGCGCCAGCACCACCTTGGGGGGGGCGGACGAGCAGTACTTC. Protein: CASTTLGGADEQYF.